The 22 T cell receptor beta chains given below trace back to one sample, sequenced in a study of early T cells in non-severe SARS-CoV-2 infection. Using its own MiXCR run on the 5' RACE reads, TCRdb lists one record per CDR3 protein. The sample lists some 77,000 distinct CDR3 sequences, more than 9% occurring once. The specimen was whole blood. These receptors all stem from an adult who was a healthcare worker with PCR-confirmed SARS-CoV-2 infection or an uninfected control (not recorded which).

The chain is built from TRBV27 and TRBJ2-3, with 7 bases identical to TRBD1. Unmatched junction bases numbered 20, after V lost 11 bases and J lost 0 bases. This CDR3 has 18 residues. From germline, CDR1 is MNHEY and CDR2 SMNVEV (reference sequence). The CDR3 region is CASKGTARGLTSTDTQYF. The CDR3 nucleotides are TGTGCCTCTAAGGGGACAGCCAGAGGCTTAACTAGCACAGATACGCAGTATTTT.

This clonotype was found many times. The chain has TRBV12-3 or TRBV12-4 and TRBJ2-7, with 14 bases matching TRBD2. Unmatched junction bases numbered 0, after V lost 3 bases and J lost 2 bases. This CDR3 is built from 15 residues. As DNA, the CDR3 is TGTGCCAGCAGTTTGGGACTAGCGGGGGCCTACGAGCAGTACTTC. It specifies CASSLGLAGAYEQYF.

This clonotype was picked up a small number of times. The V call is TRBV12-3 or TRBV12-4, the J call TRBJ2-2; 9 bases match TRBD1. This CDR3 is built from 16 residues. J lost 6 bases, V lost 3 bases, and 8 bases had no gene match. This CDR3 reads CASSLAGQGGAGELFF. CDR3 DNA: TGTGCCAGCAGTTTGGCGGGACAGGGTGGGGCCGGGGAGCTGTTTTTT.

The CDR3 loop reads CASSFTGRVSNEQFF. CDR3 DNA: TGTGCCAGCAGCTTCACGGGGAGGGTTAGCAATGAGCAGTTCTTC. The chain uses TRBV11-2 and TRBJ2-1; 7 nucleotides align to TRBD2. The CDR3 is 15 residues long. Germline values: CDR1 SGHAT, CDR2 FQNNGV. V was clipped by 3 bases and J by 6 bases; unmatched bases: 8. Together with reference TRBV11-2 and TRBJ2-1, the CDR3 gives the full variable domain: EAGVAQSPRYKIIEKRQSVAFWCNPISGHATLYWYQQILGQGPKLLIQFQNNGVVDDSQLPKDRFSAERLKGVDSTLKIQPAKLEDSAVYLCASSFTGRVSNEQFFGPGTRLTVL.

The chain's CDR3 is CASSPQLAGGSSTGELFF. In DNA, the CDR3 is TGTGCCAGCTCACCACAGTTGGCGGGAGGCTCTAGCACCGGGGAGCTGTTTTTT. V gene TRBV18 combines with J gene TRBJ2-2; 8 nucleotides align to TRBD2. This CDR3 region has 18 residues. J was trimmed by 4 bases and V by 1 base; bases with no gene match: 11. Per the germline V gene, CDR1 is KGHSH and CDR2 is LQKENI.

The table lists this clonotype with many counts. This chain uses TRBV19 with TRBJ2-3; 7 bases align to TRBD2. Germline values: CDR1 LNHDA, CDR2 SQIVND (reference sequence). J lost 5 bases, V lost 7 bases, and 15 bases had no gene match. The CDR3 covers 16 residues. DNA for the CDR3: TGTGCCAGTACCCCCAGGGCTAGCGGACGGGGAGATACGCAGTATTTT. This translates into CASTPRASGRGDTQYF.

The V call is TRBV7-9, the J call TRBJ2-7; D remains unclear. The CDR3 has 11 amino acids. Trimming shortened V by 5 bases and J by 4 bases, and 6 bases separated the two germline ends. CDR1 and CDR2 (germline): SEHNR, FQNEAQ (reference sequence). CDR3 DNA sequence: TGTGCCAGCAGCAATTGGTACGAGCAGTACTTC. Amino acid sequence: CASSNWYEQYF.

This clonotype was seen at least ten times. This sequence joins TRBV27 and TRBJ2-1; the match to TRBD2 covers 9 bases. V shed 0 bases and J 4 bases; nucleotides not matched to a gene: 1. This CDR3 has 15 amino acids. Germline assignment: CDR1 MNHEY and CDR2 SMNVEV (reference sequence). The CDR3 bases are TGTGCCAGCAGTTTATCTGGACTAGCGTACAATGAGCAGTTCTTC. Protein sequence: CASSLSGLAYNEQFF.

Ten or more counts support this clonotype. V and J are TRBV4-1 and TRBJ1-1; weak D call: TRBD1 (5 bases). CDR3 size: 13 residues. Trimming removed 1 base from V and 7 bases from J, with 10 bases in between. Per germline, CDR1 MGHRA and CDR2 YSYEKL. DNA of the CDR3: TGCGCCAGCAGCCAAGGTTGGGGGAATGAAGCTTTCTTT. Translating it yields CASSQGWGNEAFF.

The CDR3 DNA reads TGTGCCAGCAGCCGAGACAGGGGGCGGATGGAAGAGCAGTACTTC. This sequence encodes CASSRDRGRMEEQYF. The chain couples TRBV14 to TRBJ2-7; TRBD1 matches at 10 bases. Trimming took 4 bases from V and 7 from J; bases not matched to a gene: 10. CDR1 SGHDN and CDR2 FVKESK come from the germline V gene. This CDR3 region has 15 residues.

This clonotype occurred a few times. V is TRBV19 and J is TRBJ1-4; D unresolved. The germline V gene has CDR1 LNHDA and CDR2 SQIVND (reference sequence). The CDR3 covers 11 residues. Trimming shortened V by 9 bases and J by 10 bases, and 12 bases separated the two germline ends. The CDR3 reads CASRRTGKLFF. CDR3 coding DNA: TGTGCCAGCCGTCGGACGGGAAAACTGTTTTTT.

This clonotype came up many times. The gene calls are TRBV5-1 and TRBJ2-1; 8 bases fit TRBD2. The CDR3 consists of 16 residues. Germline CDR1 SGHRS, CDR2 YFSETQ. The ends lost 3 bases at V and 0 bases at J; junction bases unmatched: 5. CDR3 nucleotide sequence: TGCGCCAGCAGCTCAAGGACTAGCCTCTCCTACAATGAGCAGTTCTTC. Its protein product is CASSSRTSLSYNEQFF.

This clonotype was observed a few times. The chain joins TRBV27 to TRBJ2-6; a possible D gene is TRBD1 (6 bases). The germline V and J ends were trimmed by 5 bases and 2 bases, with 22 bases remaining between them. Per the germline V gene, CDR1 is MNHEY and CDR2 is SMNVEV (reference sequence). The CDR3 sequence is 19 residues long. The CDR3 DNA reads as TGTGCCAGCAGTATTTTAACAGGGAGTGGGACCCCTGGGGCCAACGTCCTGACTTTC. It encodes CASSILTGSGTPGANVLTF.

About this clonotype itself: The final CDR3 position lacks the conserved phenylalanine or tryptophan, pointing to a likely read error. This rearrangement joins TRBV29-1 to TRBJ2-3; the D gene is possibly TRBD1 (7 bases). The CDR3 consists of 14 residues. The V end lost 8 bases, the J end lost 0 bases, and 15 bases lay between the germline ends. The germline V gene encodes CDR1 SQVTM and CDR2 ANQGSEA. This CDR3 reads CSPGGQTSTDTQYL. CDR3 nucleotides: TGCAGCCCCGGGGGACAGACTAGCACAGATACGCAGTATTTG.

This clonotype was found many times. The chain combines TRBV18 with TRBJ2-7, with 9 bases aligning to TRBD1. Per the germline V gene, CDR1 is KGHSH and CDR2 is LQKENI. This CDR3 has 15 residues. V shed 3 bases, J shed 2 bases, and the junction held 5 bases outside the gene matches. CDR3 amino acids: CASSPGQGWTYEQYF. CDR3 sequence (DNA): TGTGCCAGCTCACCGGGACAGGGCTGGACCTACGAGCAGTACTTC. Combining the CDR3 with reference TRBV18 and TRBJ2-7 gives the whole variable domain NAGVMQNPRHLVRRRGQEARLRCSPMKGHSHVYWYRQLPEEGLKFMVYLQKENIIDESGMPKERFSAEFPKEGPSILRIQQVVRGDSAAYFCASSPGQGWTYEQYFGPGTRLTVT.

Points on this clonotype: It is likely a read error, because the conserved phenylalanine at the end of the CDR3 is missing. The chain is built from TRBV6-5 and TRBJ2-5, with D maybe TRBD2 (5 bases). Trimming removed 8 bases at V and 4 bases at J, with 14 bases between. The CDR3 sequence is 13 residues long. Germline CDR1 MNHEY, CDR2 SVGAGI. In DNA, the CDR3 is TGTGCCAGCCATGAACATGGGAGAGAGACCCAGTACCTC. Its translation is CASHEHGRETQYL.

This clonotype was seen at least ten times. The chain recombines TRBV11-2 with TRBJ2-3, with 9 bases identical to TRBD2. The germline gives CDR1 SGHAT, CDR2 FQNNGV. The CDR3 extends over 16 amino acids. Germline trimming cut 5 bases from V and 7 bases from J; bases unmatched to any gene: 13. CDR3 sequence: CASSPTSGLLRNTQYF. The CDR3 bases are TGTGCCAGCAGCCCAACTAGCGGGCTCCTTCGTAATACGCAGTATTTT. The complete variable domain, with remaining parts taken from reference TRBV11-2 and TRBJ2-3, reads EAGVAQSPRYKIIEKRQSVAFWCNPISGHATLYWYQQILGQGPKLLIQFQNNGVVDDSQLPKDRFSAERLKGVDSTLKIQPAKLEDSAVYLCASSPTSGLLRNTQYFGPGTRLTVL.

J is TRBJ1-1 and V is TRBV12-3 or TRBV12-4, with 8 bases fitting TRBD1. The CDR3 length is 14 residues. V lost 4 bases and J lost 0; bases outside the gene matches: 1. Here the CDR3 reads CASSWDRLNTEAFF. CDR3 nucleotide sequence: TGTGCCAGCAGTTGGGACAGGTTGAACACTGAAGCTTTCTTT.

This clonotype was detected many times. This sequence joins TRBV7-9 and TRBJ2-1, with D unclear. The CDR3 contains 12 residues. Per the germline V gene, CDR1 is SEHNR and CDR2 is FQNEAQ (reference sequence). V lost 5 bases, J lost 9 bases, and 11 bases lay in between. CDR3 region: CASSLRIFEQFF. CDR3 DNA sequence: TGTGCCAGCAGCCTTCGGATATTTGAGCAGTTCTTC.

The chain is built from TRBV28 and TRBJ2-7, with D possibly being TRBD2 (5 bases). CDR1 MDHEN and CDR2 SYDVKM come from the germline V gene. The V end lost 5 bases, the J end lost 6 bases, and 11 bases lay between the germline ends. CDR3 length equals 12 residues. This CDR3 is CASSLAWGEQYF. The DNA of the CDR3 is TGTGCCAGCAGTCTAGCTTGGGGCGAGCAGTACTTC. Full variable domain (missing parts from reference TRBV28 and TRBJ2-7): DVKVTQSSRYLVKRTGEKVFLECVQDMDHENMFWYRQDPGLGLRLIYFSYDVKMKEKGDIPEGYSVSREKKERFSLILESASTNQTSMYLCASSLAWGEQYFGPGTRLTVT.

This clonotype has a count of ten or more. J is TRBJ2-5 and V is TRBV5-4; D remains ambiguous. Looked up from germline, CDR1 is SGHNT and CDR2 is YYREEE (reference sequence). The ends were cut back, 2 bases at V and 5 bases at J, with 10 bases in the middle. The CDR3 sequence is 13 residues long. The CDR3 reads CASSLTPGETQYF. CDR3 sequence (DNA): TGTGCCAGCAGCTTAACGCCCGGCGAGACCCAGTACTTC. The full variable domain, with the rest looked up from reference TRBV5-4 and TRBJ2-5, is ETGVTQSPTHLIKTRGQQVTLRCSSQSGHNTVSWYQQALGQGPQFIFQYYREEENGRGNFPPRFSGLQFPNYSSELNVNALELDDSALYLCASSLTPGETQYFGPGTRLLVL.

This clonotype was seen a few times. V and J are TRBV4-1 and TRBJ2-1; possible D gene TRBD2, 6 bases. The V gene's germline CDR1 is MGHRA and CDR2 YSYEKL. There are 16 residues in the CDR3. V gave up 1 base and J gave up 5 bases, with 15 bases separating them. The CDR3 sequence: CASSQGWAGINNEQFF. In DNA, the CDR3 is TGCGCCAGCAGCCAAGGGTGGGCGGGGATAAACAATGAGCAGTTCTTC.